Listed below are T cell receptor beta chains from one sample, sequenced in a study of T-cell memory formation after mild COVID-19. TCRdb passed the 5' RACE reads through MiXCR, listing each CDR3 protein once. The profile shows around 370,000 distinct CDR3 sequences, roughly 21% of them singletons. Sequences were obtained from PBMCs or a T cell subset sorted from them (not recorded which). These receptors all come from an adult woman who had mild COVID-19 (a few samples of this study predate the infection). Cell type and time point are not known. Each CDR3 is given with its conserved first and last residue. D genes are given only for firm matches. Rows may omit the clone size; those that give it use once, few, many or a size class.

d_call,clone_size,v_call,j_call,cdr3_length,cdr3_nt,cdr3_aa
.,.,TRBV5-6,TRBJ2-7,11,TGTGCCAGCAGCTGGGACGGCGTCCCCGTATTC,CASSWDGVPVF
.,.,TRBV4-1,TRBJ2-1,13,TGCGCCAGCAGCTTGGGGGATATCGGGGAGCAGTTCTTC,CASSLGDIGEQFF
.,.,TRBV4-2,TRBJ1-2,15,TGTGCCAGCAGCCAACCCGGGAGCAGAAGCTATGGCTACACCTTC,CASSQPGSRSYGYTF
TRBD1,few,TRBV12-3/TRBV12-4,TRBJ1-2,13,TGTGCCAGCAGTGGACAGGGCCCCTATGGCTACACCTTC,CASSGQGPYGYTF
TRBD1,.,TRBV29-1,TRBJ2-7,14,TGCAGCGTTTCCGATGGGACAGGAGCCTACGAGCAGTACTTC,CSVSDGTGAYEQYF
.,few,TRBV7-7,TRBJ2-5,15,TGTGCTAGCAGCCCCGGACGGCTGTACCAAGAGACCCAGTACTTC,CASSPGRLYQETQYF
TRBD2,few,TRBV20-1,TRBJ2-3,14,TGCAGTGCCTCTAGCGGACCTAGCACAGATACGCAGTATTTT,CSASSGPSTDTQYF
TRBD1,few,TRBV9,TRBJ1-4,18,TGTGCCAGCAGCGTAGCGGGACAGGGGGCTGCAACTAATGAAAAACTGTTTTTT,CASSVAGQGAATNEKLFF
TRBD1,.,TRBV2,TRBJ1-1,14,TGTGCCAGCAGTTTTCAGGGGGGAAACACTGAAGCTTTCTTT,CASSFQGGNTEAFF
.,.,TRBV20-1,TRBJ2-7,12,TGCACCGCTCGGAGCGTCTCCTACGAGCAGTACTTC,CTARSVSYEQYF
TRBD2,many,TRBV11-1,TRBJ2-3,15,TGTGCCAGCAGCTTGACCAGCGGGAACCCAGATACGCAGTATTTT,CASSLTSGNPDTQYF
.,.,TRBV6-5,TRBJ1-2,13,TGTGCCAGCGGCCCCAGGGAGGCCTATGGCTACACCTTC,CASGPREAYGYTF
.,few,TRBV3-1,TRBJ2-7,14,TGTGCCAGCAGCCAGAACAGGCTATCCTACGAGCAGTACTTC,CASSQNRLSYEQYF
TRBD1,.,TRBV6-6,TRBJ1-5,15,TGTGCCAGCAGTACCCGGACAGGGAGCAATCAGCACCAGCATTTT,CASSTRTGSNQHQHF
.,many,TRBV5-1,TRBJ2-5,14,TGCGCCAGCAGCCCTGGACTCCCTTCAGAGACCCAGTACTTC,CASSPGLPSETQYF
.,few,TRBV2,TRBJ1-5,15,TGTGCCAGCAGTGAAGAAATCTGGAGCAATCAGCCCCAGCATTTT,CASSEEIWSNQPQHF
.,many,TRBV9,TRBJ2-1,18,TGTGCCAGCAGCCCGGGGCTAGTTAGTTCCCGCTCCTACAATGAGCAGTTCTTC,CASSPGLVSSRSYNEQFF
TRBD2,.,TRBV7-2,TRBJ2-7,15,TGTGCCAGCAGCAATAGCGGGGGGAGCTCCTACGAGCAGTACTTC,CASSNSGGSSYEQYF
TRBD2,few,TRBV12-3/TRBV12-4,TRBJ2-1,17,TGTGCCAGCTCCCCCCCCGGGACTAGTGTTCTCTACAATGAGCAGTTCTTC,CASSPPGTSVLYNEQFF
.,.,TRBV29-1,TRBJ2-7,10,TGCAGCGTTCGGGACTACGAGCAGTACTTC,CSVRDYEQYF
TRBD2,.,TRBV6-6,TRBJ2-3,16,TGTGCCAGCAGTTTCATGCTAGCGGGGGGTACAGATACGCAGTATTTT,CASSFMLAGGTDTQYF
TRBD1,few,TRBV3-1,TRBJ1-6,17,TGTGCCAGCAGCCCGACAGGGACGGGAGAGTATAATTCACCCCTCCACTTT,CASSPTGTGEYNSPLHF
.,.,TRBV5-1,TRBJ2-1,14,TGCGCCAGCGCCGGGGATATCTCCTACAATGAGCAGTTCTTC,CASAGDISYNEQFF
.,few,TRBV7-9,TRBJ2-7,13,TGTGCCAGCAGCTTAGGGAACCCAATGGAGCAGTACTTC,CASSLGNPMEQYF
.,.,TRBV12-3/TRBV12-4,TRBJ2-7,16,TGTGCCAGCAGTTTAGCCCCCGGAAGTCGAGGGGACGAGCAGTACTTC,CASSLAPGSRGDEQYF
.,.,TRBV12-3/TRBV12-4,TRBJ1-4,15,TGTGCCAGCAGACGACAGATCACTACAAATGAAAAACTGTTTTTT,CASRRQITTNEKLFF
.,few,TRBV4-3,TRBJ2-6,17,TGCGCCAGCAGCCAAGATGGCTATCTAACCGGGGCCAACGTCCTGACTTTC,CASSQDGYLTGANVLTF
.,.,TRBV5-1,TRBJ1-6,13,TGCGCCAGCAGCTTGGTGTGGAATTCACCCCTCCACTTT,CASSLVWNSPLHF
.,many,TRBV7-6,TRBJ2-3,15,TGTGCCAGCGGGGGACGGGGTCAGACCACAGATACGCAGTATTTT,CASGGRGQTTDTQYF
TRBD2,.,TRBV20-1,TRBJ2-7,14,TGCAGTGCTAGAGACGGGGGAGGGGACTACGAGCAGTACTTC,CSARDGGGDYEQYF
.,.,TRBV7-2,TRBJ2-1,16,TGTGCCAGCAGCTCCCAGGGTCGGAGCTCCTACAATGAGCAGTTCTTC,CASSSQGRSSYNEQFF
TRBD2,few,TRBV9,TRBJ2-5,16,TGTGCCAGCAGCGTATTAGCGGGGGATTACCAAGAGACCCAGTACTTC,CASSVLAGDYQETQYF
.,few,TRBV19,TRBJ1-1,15,TGTGCCAGTACTGGGACCGGAGGGGGAAACACTGAAGCTTTCTTT,CASTGTGGGNTEAFF
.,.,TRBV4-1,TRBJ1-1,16,TGCGCCAGCAGCCCCCGGGGGCCGGGCCGGAACACTGAAGCTTTCTTT,CASSPRGPGRNTEAFF
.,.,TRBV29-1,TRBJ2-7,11,TGCAGCGGAGAGGACGGCTACGAGCAGTACTTC,CSGEDGYEQYF
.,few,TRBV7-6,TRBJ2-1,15,TGTGCCAGCAGCTTCGCTAGTAACGCCTACAATGAGCAGTTCTTC,CASSFASNAYNEQFF
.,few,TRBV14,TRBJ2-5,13,TGTGCCAGCAGCCTCACAGGTCCAGGGACCCAGTACTTC,CASSLTGPGTQYF
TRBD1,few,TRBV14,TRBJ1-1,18,TGTGCCAGCAGCTCACACCGGGACAGGGTAGGGAAGAACACTGAAGCTTTCTTT,CASSSHRDRVGKNTEAFF
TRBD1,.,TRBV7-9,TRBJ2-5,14,TGTGCCAGCAGGGAAACCGACAGGGGGAAGACCCAGTACTTC,CASRETDRGKTQYF
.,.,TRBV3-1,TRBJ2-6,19,TGTGCCAGCAGCCCCGAGGGCAGCGCGTTATCCTCTGGGGCCAACGTCCTGACTTTC,CASSPEGSALSSGANVLTF
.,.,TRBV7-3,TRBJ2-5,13,TGTGCCAGCAGCTTATTTTTAGGGGAGACCCAGTACTTC,CASSLFLGETQYF